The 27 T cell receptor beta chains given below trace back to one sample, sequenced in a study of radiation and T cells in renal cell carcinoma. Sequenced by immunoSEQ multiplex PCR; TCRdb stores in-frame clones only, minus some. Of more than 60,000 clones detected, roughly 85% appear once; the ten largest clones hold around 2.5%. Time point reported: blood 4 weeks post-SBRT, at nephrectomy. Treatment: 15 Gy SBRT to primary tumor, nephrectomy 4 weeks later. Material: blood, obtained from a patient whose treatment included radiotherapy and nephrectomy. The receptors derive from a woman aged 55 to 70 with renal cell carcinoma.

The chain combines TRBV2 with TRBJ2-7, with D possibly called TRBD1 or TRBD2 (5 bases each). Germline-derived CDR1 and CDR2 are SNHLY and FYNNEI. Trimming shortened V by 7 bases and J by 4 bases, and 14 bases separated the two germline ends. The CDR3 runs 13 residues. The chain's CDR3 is CASNEGTYYEQYF. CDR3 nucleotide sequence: TGTGCCAGCAACGAGGGGACCTATTACGAGCAGTACTTC.

The DNA for the CDR3 is TGTGCCAGCAGCATCCAGGGTACAGATACGCAGTATTTT. It is translated as CASSIQGTDTQYF. V is TRBV7-2 and J is TRBJ2-3; possible D gene TRBD1, 5 bases. CDR1 is SGHTA, CDR2 FQGNSA, per germline. Trimming took off 5 bases at V and 3 bases at J, with 9 bases between the two ends. The CDR3 contains 13 residues.

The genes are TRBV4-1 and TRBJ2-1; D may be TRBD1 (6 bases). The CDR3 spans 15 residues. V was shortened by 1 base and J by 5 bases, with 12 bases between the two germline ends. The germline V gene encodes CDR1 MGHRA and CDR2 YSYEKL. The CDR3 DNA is TGCGCCAGCAGCCAAGCGGGACATTGGAACAATGAGCAGTTCTTC. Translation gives CASSQAGHWNNEQFF.

This CDR3 reads CASSYFSKGNTEAFF. The CDR3 DNA is TGTGCCAGCAGTTACTTCTCAAAGGGGAACACTGAAGCTTTCTTT. The chain recombines TRBV6-5 with TRBJ1-1; D unclear. This CDR3 is 15 amino acids long. Germline loops: CDR1 MNHEY, CDR2 SVGAGI. V was trimmed by 1 base and J by 1 base, leaving 10 bases between them.

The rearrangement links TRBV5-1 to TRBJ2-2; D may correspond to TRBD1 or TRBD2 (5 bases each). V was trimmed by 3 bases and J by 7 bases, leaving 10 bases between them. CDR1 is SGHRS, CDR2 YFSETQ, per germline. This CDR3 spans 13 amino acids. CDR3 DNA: TGCGCCAGCAGCTCAGAGGGGTACGGGGAGCTGTTTTTT. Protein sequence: CASSSEGYGELFF.

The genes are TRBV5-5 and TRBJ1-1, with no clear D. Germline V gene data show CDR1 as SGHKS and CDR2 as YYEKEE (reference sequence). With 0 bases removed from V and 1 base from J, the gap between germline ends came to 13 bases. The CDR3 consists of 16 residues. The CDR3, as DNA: TGTGCCAGCAGCTTGGGAGTGGGTCAGAAGAACACTGAAGCTTTCTTT. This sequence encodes CASSLGVGQKNTEAFF.

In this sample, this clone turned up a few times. CDR3 DNA: TGTGCCAGCAGTTACAGGGACAGGGTTAGTGAAGCTTTCTTT. This translates into CASSYRDRVSEAFF. The genes are TRBV6-5 and TRBJ1-1; 9 bases align to TRBD1. Per the germline V gene, CDR1 is MNHEY and CDR2 is SVGAGI. This CDR3 comprises 14 residues. V lost 2 bases to trimming and J lost 7 bases; unmatched junction nucleotides: 5.

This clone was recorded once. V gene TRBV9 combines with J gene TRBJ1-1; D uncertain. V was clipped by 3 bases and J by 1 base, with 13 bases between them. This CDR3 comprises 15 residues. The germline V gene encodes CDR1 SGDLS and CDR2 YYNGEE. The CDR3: CASSALSSANTEAFF. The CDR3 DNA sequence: TGTGCCAGCAGCGCCCTGTCCAGCGCGAACACTGAAGCTTTCTTT.

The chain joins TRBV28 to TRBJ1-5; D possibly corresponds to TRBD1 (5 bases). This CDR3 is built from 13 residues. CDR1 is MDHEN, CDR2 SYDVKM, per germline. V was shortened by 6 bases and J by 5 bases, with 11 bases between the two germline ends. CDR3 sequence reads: CASSPDTYQPQHF. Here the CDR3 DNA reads TGTGCCAGCAGCCCGGACACCTATCAGCCCCAGCATTTT.

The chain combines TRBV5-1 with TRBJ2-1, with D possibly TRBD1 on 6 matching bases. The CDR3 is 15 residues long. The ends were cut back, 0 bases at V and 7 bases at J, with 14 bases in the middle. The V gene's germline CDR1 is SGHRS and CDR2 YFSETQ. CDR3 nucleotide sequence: TGCGCCAGCAGCTTGGCTCAGGGGTTGTGGAATGAGCAGTTCTTC. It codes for CASSLAQGLWNEQFF. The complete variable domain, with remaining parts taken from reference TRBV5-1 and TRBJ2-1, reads KAGVTQTPRYLIKTRGQQVTLSCSPISGHRSVSWYQQTPGQGLQFLFEYFSETQRNKGNFPGRFSGRQFSNSRSEMNVSTLELGDSALYLCASSLAQGLWNEQFFGPGTRLTVL.

CDR3 coding DNA: TGTGCCAGCAGCTCTACGGGACACCACTACAATGAGCAGTTCTTC. Its translation: CASSSTGHHYNEQFF. The chain couples TRBV27 to TRBJ2-1; weak D call: TRBD1 (6 bases). Germline values: CDR1 MNHEY, CDR2 SMNVEV (reference sequence). Trimming took 6 bases from V and 3 from J, leaving 15 bases between them. CDR3 length: 15 residues.

The CDR3: CASSLEGGSYEQYF. CDR3 nucleotide sequence: TGTGCCAGCAGCTTGGAGGGAGGCTCCTACGAGCAGTACTTC. The J gene is TRBJ2-7, the V gene TRBV5-8; D is perhaps TRBD2 (6 bases). Germline V gene sequence: CDR1 SGHTS, CDR2 YDEGEE. V dropped 0 bases and J dropped 0 bases, with 7 bases sitting between them. This CDR3 comprises 14 residues.

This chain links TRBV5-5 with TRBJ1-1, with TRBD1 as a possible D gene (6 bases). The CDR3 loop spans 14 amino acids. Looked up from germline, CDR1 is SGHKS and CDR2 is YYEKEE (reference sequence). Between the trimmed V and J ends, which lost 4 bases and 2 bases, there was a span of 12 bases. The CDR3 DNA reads TGTGCCAGCAGCGCCGGGACAACAAACACTGAAGCTTTCTTT. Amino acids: CASSAGTTNTEAFF. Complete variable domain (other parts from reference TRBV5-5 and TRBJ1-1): DAGVTQSPTHLIKTRGQQVTLRCSPISGHKSVSWYQQVLGQGPQFIFQYYEKEERGRGNFPDRFSARQFPNYSSELNVNALLLGDSALYLCASSAGTTNTEAFFGQGTRLTVV.

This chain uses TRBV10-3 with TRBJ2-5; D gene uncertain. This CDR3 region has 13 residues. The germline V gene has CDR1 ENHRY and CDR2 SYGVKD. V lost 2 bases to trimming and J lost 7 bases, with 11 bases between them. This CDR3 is CAISEDERGTQYF. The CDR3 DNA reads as TGTGCCATCAGTGAGGACGAGCGCGGGACCCAGTACTTC.

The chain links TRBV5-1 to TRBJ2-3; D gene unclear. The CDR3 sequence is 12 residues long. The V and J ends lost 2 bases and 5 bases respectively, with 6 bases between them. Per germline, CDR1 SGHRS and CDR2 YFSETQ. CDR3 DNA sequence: TGCGCCAGCAGCTTAGATGGAGATACGCAGTATTTT. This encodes CASSLDGDTQYF.

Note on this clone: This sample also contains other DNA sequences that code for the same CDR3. CDR3 sequence reads: CASSSDRSNEQFF. CDR3 nucleotide sequence: TGTGCCAGCAGCTCGGACAGGTCCAATGAGCAGTTCTTC. The chain combines TRBV7-2 with TRBJ2-1, with 7 bases aligning to TRBD1. V shed 4 bases, J shed 6 bases, and the junction held 3 bases outside the gene matches. This CDR3 contains 13 residues. CDR1 is SGHTA, CDR2 FQGNSA, per germline.

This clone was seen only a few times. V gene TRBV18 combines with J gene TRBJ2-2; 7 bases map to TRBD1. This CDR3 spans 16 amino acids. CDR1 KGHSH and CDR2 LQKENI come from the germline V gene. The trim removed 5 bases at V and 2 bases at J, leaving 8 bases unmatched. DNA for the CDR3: TGTGCCAGCTCAGCCCTCCGGGACAGCAACACCGGGGAGCTGTTTTTT. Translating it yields CASSALRDSNTGELFF.

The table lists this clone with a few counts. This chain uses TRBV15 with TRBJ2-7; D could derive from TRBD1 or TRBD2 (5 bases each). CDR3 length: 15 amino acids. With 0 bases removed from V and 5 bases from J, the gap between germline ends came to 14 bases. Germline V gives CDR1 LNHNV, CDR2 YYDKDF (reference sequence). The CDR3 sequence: CATSRDSRGIDEQYF. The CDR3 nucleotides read TGTGCCACCAGCAGAGATTCCCGGGGCATTGACGAGCAGTACTTC. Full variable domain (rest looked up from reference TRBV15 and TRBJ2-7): DAMVIQNPRYQVTQFGKPVTLSCSQTLNHNVMYWYQQKSSQAPKLLFHYYDKDFNNEADTPDNFQSRRPNTSFCFLDIRSPGLGDTAMYLCATSRDSRGIDEQYFGPGTRLTVT.

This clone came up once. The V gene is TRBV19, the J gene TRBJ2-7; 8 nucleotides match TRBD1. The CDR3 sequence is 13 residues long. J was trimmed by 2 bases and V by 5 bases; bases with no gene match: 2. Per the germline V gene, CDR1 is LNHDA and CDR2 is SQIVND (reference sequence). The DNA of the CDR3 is TGTGCCAGTAGTGTGACAGGGGCCTACGAGCAGTACTTC. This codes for CASSVTGAYEQYF.

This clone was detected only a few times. CDR3 nucleotides: TGTGCCATTGGGGACAGGGGTAATGATGGCTACACCTTC. It yields the protein CAIGDRGNDGYTF. The V call is TRBV10-3, the J call TRBJ1-2; 10 bases are a match to TRBD1. Trimming cost V 9 bases and J 6 bases; bases outside gene matches: 7. Germline CDR1 ENHRY, CDR2 SYGVKD. The CDR3 is made up of 13 amino acids.

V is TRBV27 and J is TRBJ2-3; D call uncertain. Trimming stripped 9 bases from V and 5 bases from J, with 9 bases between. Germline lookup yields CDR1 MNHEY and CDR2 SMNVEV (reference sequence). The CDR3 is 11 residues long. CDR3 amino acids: CASWYGDTQYF. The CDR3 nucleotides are TGTGCCAGTTGGTATGGAGATACGCAGTATTTT.

The DNA for the CDR3 is TGTGCCAGCAGTTACGGAGGGGACAAGGAGCATTTT. Its protein is CASSYGGDKEHF. The chain employs TRBV6-6 and TRBJ1-5; a possible D gene is TRBD1 (6 bases). The CDR3 consists of 12 residues. V shed 2 bases and J shed 14 bases, with 13 bases lying between them. The germline V gene has CDR1 MNHNY and CDR2 SVGAGI (reference sequence).

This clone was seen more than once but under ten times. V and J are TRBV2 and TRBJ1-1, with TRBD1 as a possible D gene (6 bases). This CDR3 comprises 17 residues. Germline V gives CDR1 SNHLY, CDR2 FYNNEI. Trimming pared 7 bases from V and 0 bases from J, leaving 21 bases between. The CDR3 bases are TGTGCCAGCACCCTTATAAGGGGGGCTGACCTGAACACTGAAGCTTTCTTT. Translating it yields CASTLIRGADLNTEAFF.

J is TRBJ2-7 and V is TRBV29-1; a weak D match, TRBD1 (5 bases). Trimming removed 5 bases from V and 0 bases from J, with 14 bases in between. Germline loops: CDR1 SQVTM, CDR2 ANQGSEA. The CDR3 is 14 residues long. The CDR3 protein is CSVRIGQGSYEQYF. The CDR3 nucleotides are TGCAGCGTTAGAATTGGGCAGGGCTCCTACGAGCAGTACTTC.

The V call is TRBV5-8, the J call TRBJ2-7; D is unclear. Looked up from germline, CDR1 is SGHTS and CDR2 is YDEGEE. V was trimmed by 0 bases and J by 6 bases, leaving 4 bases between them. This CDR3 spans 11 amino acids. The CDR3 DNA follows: TGTGCCAGCAGCTTGGGAGCCGAGCAGTACTTC. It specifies CASSLGAEQYF.

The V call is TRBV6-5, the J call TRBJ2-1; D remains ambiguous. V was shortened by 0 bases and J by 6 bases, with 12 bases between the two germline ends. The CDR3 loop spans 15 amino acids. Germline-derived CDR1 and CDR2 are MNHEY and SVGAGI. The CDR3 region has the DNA TGTGCCAGCAGTTACTCTTCCCGACCCACCAATGAGCAGTTCTTC. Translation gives CASSYSSRPTNEQFF.

The DNA of the CDR3 is TGCACCAGCAGCAAGTGGGGGACCTACGAGCAGTACTTC. Translation: CTSSKWGTYEQYF. This sequence joins TRBV1 and TRBJ2-7. TRBV1 corresponds to a pseudogene. The CDR3 has 13 residues.